The present entry profiles one T cell receptor beta chain with its context. Its specificity is unknown. The data originate from a study of CD4+ T cells in melanoma. Study-level findings and limits: A reported correlation linked neoantigen-specific CD4+ T cells to CD8+, macrophage and B cell function. Neoantigen-specific CD4+ T cells in melanoma reportedly had diverse differentiation states.

V shed 4 bases and J shed 11 bases, with 17 bases lying between them. Germline V lookup: CDR1 SGHDN, CDR2 FVKESK. The CDR3 has 13 residues. Method: immunoSEQ multiplex PCR; TCRdb's copy keeps in-frame clones and lacks some. The repertoire holds 50,000 or so clones, with roughly 87% as singletons. The genes are TRBV14 and TRBJ2-5; TRBD2 is a possible D gene (5 bases). The sequenced material came from peripheral blood. The source of this sequence is a human donor with melanoma. The CDR3 DNA reads TGTGCCAGCAGCCTCGCCCCGGCCTGGGAGCAGTACTTC. This gives the protein CASSLAPAWEQYF.